This record concerns one T cell receptor (beta chain) sequence. Its cognate antigen is unknown. Germline values: CDR1 LNHDA, CDR2 SQIVND (reference sequence). CDR3 length: 15 amino acids. This record belongs to a study of cytomegalovirus exposure and HLA in healthy donors. The study's findings and limits: A later analysis linked a missense DCLRE1C variant to TCR beta V- and J-gene trimming. A likely sequencing artifact accounted for one observed cluster of highly shared sequence variants. Reportedly, diagnosis of cytomegalovirus status by the classifier showed high specificity and sensitivity.

The PCR used 60 Vbeta and 13 Jbeta primers. As originally analysed: In a later analysis, around 10 million of 75 million to 90 million unique beta chains occurred in at least two donors. The method was immunoSEQ multiplex PCR; TCRdb's version includes in-frame clones alone and lacks a portion of them. V, J and clone size were drawn from that table, and D and trimming were deduced from the DNA. The sample consists of under 200,000 clones, about 73% of them appearing once. The sequencing input was PBMCs. This rearrangement joins TRBV19 to TRBJ2-5; D perhaps matches TRBD2 (6 bases). The closer fit of TRBJ2-7 to the DNA end suggests the J call may be wrong. The clonotype was recovered from a woman aged 40 to 50 in good health and CMV-seronegative. CDR3 amino acids: CATADRLEVMGEQYF. The DNA for the CDR3 is TGTGCCACCGCCGACCGACTAGAAGTGATGGGCGAGCAGTACTTC.